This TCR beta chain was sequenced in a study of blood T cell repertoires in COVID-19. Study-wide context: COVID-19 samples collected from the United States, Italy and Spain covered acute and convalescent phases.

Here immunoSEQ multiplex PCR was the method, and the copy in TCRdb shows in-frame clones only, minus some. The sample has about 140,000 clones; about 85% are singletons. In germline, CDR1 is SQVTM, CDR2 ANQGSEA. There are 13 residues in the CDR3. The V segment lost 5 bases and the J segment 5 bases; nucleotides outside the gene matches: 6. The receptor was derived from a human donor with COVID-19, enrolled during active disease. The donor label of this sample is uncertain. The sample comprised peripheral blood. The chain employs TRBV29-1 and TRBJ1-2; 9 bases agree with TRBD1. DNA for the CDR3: TGCAGCGTTCCCTGGGACAGGGCGTATGGCTACACCTTC. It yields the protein CSVPWDRAYGYTF.